This section outlines one T cell receptor beta chain sequence together with its context. Antigen specificity is unknown. V lost 5 bases, J lost 0 bases, and 10 bases lay in between. CDR1 and CDR2 from the germline V gene are MNHEY and SVGAGI. The CDR3 spans 15 residues. PCR involved 60 Vbeta and 13 Jbeta primers. The table came from immunoSEQ multiplex PCR; TCRdb's copy has only in-frame clones and leaves some out. The sample holds about 200,000 clones, around 82% seen once. The data were obtained in a study of cytomegalovirus exposure and HLA in healthy donors. Whole-study findings and limits: A few V segments could not be told apart, such as TRBV6-2 and TRBV6-3, and were left out.

The clonotype originates from a woman in her 30s in good health and CMV-seropositive. The sequenced material came from PBMCs. This sequence joins TRBV6-5 and TRBJ1-4; possible D gene TRBD1, 5 bases. The CDR3 spells CASSLRGATNEKLFF. The CDR3 nucleotides read TGTGCCAGCAGTCTAAGGGGTGCAACTAATGAAAAACTGTTTTTT.